The 15 T cell receptor beta chains below come from one sample, sequenced in a study of shared clonotypes between healthy human individuals. Here immunoSEQ multiplex PCR was the method, and the copy in TCRdb shows in-frame clones only, minus some. Of 500,000 to 700,000 clones in the sample, 85% to 95% were seen once. CD45RO-negative cells were positively selected for CCR7, leaving out terminally differentiated effector memory CD45RA+ cells. The source material was naive CD8+ T cells sorted from blood. All receptors come from a woman under 40 in good health.

This clone was detected only once. V usage is TRBV11-2 and J usage is TRBJ2-5; D remains ambiguous. The DNA matches TRBJ2-7 better at its end, which makes the J call doubtful. There are 13 residues in the CDR3. Germline assignment: CDR1 SGHAT and CDR2 FQNNGV. The chain's CDR3 is CASSLWDSYEQYF. The CDR3 DNA reads TGTGCCAGCAGCTTATGGGATTCCTACGAGCAGTACTTC.

The V call is TRBV6-1, the J call TRBJ2-1; D not resolved. The CDR3 extends over 15 amino acids. Trimming cost V 2 bases and J 5 bases, with 13 bases left between them. Germline V gene lookup returns CDR1 MNHNS and CDR2 SASEGT. CDR3 DNA sequence: TGTGCCAGCAGTGAACTGGACGAGGAGAACAATGAGCAGTTCTTC. Amino acids: CASSELDEENNEQFF.

The chain recombines TRBV27 with TRBJ1-2, with TRBD1 as a possible D gene (5 bases). Germline V gene sequence: CDR1 MNHEY, CDR2 SMNVEV (reference sequence). The V gene lost 6 bases and the J gene lost 7 bases, with 9 bases spanning the gap. This CDR3 comprises 11 residues. This chain's CDR3 is CASSQGSGYTF. The CDR3 coding sequence is TGTGCCAGCAGCCAGGGTTCTGGCTACACCTTC.

The rearrangement uses TRBV11-2 and TRBJ1-2; unclear D gene. V lost 0 bases and J lost 2, with 10 bases in between. There are 15 residues in the CDR3. Germline V CDR1 and CDR2: SGHAT, FQNNGV. CDR3: CASSLDPDSNYGYTF. For the CDR3, the DNA is TGTGCCAGCAGCTTAGACCCGGACTCCAACTATGGCTACACCTTC. The full variable domain, in which reference TRBV11-2 and TRBJ1-2 provide the parts outside the CDR3, is EAGVAQSPRYKIIEKRQSVAFWCNPISGHATLYWYQQILGQGPKLLIQFQNNGVVDDSQLPKDRFSAERLKGVDSTLKIQPAKLEDSAVYLCASSLDPDSNYGYTFGSGTRLTVV.

The chain combines TRBV4-2 with TRBJ1-4, with D possibly TRBD1 on 6 matching bases. The CDR3 totals 17 residues. Trimming shortened V by 0 bases and J by 8 bases, and 19 bases separated the two germline ends. Germline V gives CDR1 LGHNA, CDR2 YNFKEQ. The CDR3 spells CASSQDLPEQGGEKLFF. The CDR3 bases are TGTGCCAGCAGCCAAGATCTTCCCGAACAGGGTGGCGAAAAACTGTTTTTT.

The chain combines TRBV27 with TRBJ1-4, with a weak D call TRBD1 (5 bases). The CDR3 covers 14 residues. CDR1 and CDR2 (germline): MNHEY, SMNVEV (reference sequence). V lost 6 bases and J lost 6, with 14 bases in between. For the CDR3, the DNA is TGTGCCAGCAGCCTCAGGGTCTTCCATGAAAAACTGTTTTTT. It is translated as CASSLRVFHEKLFF.

The V call is TRBV19, the J call TRBJ2-7; TRBD2 matches 9 bases. CDR3 length: 14 amino acids. V shed 3 bases, J shed 4 bases, and the junction held 4 bases outside the gene matches. The germline V gene encodes CDR1 LNHDA and CDR2 SQIVND (reference sequence). The CDR3 region is CASSISGGAYEQYF. CDR3 nucleotides: TGTGCCAGTAGTATTAGCGGGGGTGCATACGAGCAGTACTTC.

The chain couples TRBV28 to TRBJ1-1; 9 nucleotides agree with TRBD1. The germline gives CDR1 MDHEN, CDR2 SYDVKM. Unmatched junction bases numbered 15, after V lost 6 bases and J lost 10 bases. The CDR3 runs 15 residues. CDR3 loop: CASSHPPDRGSLAFF. CDR3 in DNA: TGTGCCAGCAGCCACCCCCCGGACAGGGGCTCTCTAGCTTTCTTT.

This sequence joins TRBV21-1 and TRBJ2-7. TRBV21-1 is an annotated pseudogene. The CDR3 totals 11 residues. The CDR3 DNA is TGTGCCAGCAGCAAAAAGGTCGAGCAGTACTTC. As protein: CASSKKVEQYF.

The chain combines TRBV5-5 with TRBJ2-7, with 11 bases lining up with TRBD2. The CDR3 sequence is 16 residues long. The V and J ends lost 1 base and 0 bases, in that order; junction bases with no gene match: 3. Germline loops: CDR1 SGHKS, CDR2 YYEKEE (reference sequence). CDR3 loop: CASSLLAGGVSYEQYF. For the CDR3, the DNA is TGTGCCAGCAGCTTGCTAGCGGGAGGTGTCTCCTACGAGCAGTACTTC.

This chain joins TRBV7-8 and TRBJ2-7; no firm D call. Trimming took off 5 bases at V and 4 bases at J, with 12 bases between the two ends. CDR3 length: 13 residues. The germline V gene has CDR1 SGHVS and CDR2 FQNEAQ. The CDR3 DNA reads as TGTGCCAGCAGCCCCCTCTATATATACGAGCAGTACTTC. Protein: CASSPLYIYEQYF.

The chain links TRBV29-1 to TRBJ2-1, with a possible D match to TRBD2 (6 bases). V was shortened by 4 bases and J by 6 bases, with 16 bases between the two germline ends. There are 14 residues in the CDR3. Per germline, CDR1 SQVTM and CDR2 ANQGSEA. The CDR3 DNA is TGCAGCGTTGTCGGGGGTCTCGGGATCAATGAGCAGTTCTTC. Translation: CSVVGGLGINEQFF.

The chain joins TRBV28 to TRBJ1-4; the D is unclear. The CDR3 spans 15 residues. V lost 5 bases and J lost 6, with 16 bases in between. Germline V gene lookup returns CDR1 MDHEN and CDR2 SYDVKM. CDR3 residues: CASSAPMFRDEKLFF. As DNA, the CDR3 is TGTGCCAGCAGTGCCCCAATGTTTAGGGATGAAAAACTGTTTTTT. Looking up the rest from reference TRBV28 and TRBJ1-4 gives the full variable domain: DVKVTQSSRYLVKRTGEKVFLECVQDMDHENMFWYRQDPGLGLRLIYFSYDVKMKEKGDIPEGYSVSREKKERFSLILESASTNQTSMYLCASSAPMFRDEKLFFGSGTQLSVL.

The chain employs TRBV6-1 and TRBJ2-7; the match to TRBD1 covers 11 bases. This CDR3 region has 16 residues. Trimming took 3 bases from V and 3 from J; bases not matched to a gene: 7. Germline values: CDR1 MNHNS, CDR2 SASEGT. The CDR3 bases are TGTGCCAGCAGTGAGGGACAGGGGGTGCGTGGCTACGAGCAGTACTTC. Protein product: CASSEGQGVRGYEQYF.

The rearrangement uses TRBV6-5 and TRBJ2-1; TRBD2 is a possible D gene (6 bases). V lost 5 bases and J 5 bases, leaving 16 bases between the germline ends. Germline CDR1 and CDR2: MNHEY and SVGAGI. The CDR3 totals 15 residues. This CDR3 reads CASSLTGGTNNEQFF. The DNA for the CDR3 is TGTGCCAGCAGTCTCACCGGCGGGACGAACAATGAGCAGTTCTTC.